The clone carrying this TCR beta chain occurred many times. Antigen: not known. These data come from a study of Graves' ophthalmopathy and Graves' hyperthyroidism. The study, taken as a whole, reports: Most thyroid-expanded clonotypes exceeding 0.001 frequency were also found in blood. Ophthalmopathy cases were distinguished from stable hyperthyroidism by a 13-signature model, reaching around 88% sensitivity and around 83% specificity.

Beta-chain TCR CDR3 regions were amplified from RNA transcripts. In the first round, RT-PCR was carried out with HTBI primers, and a multiplex PCR formed the second round. TCRdb redid the calling of the multiplex PCR reads with MiXCR, one entry per CDR3 protein. This sample yields roughly 400,000 distinct CDR3 sequences, of which 15% to 20% are seen a single time; 1.6% belongs to the top ten. The CDR3 is 17 residues long. V was trimmed by 3 bases and J by 5 bases, leaving 22 bases between them. The germline V gene encodes CDR1 MNHEY and CDR2 SMNVEV (reference sequence). All donors with ophthalmopathy were recorded as having moderate-to-severe activity, CAS ≥3, NOSPECS ≥4 and a duration under 3 months. Clinicians diagnosed using symptoms, serum thyroxine, TRAb, thyroid ultrasound and orbital computed tomography.

The sample consisted of peripheral blood. This TCR derives from a woman between 18 and 29 years old with Graves' ophthalmopathy. The chain employs TRBV27 and TRBJ1-1, with D possibly matching TRBD1 (6 bases). In DNA, the CDR3 is TGTGCCAGCAGTTTCTCCTTTACAGGGAGGGTCGATACTGAAGCTTTCTTT. Protein product: CASSFSFTGRVDTEAFF.